Listed below are T cell receptor beta chains from one sample, sequenced in a study of blood T cell repertoires in COVID-19. Only in-frame clones appear in the TCRdb table, and some are missing; sequencing was by immunoSEQ multiplex PCR. This sample has roughly 360,000 clones, with around 87% found just once. Sequencing was done on a sample of PBMCs or T cells enriched from blood (not recorded which). These receptors originate from a man aged 25-40 years who had recovered from COVID-19. The CDR3 runs from the conserved cysteine through the conserved F or W.

v_call	j_call	cdr3_aa
TRBV9	TRBJ2-7	CASSVLGDSYEQYF
TRBV5-4	TRBJ1-1	CASSLAISLNTEAFF
TRBV27	TRBJ1-5	CASSLGYIDQPQHF
TRBV7-9	TRBJ1-2	CASSYGTGYGYTF
TRBV3-1/TRBV3-2	TRBJ2-1	CASSRGGLAANEQFF
TRBV5-4	TRBJ2-3	CASSLGLAGSTDTQYF
TRBV6-4	TRBJ2-7	CASPLPDSSSYEQYF
TRBV6-5	TRBJ1-2	CASSQTAYYGYTF
TRBV27	TRBJ1-5	CASSLSGALNQPQHF
TRBV27	TRBJ1-4	CASAGQLNEKLFF
TRBV5-1	TRBJ2-2	CASSSPQRTGNTGELFF
TRBV13	TRBJ1-4	CASSPGGDNEKLFF
TRBV12-5	TRBJ1-2	CASGFQGRPIYGYTF
TRBV2	TRBJ1-1	CASSAGLGNTEAFF
TRBV24-1	TRBJ1-1	CATSEPPGQGAEAFF
TRBV6-5	TRBJ1-2	CASSQRQGAGYGYTF
TRBV6-5	TRBJ2-5	CASSYLGEGQETQYF
TRBV7-9	TRBJ2-6	CASSFTGAGANVLTF
TRBV19	TRBJ1-1	CASSRQGMGNTEAFF
TRBV7-2	TRBJ1-1	CASSPDRVKAFF
TRBV10-2	TRBJ1-5	CASSGVGNQPQHF
TRBV2	TRBJ1-2	CASSGQETYGYTF
TRBV30	TRBJ2-7	CAWRRGGLSYEQYF
TRBV5-4	TRBJ1-1	CASSLAEGIGMNTEAFF
TRBV3-1/TRBV3-2	TRBJ2-7	CASSQGLSYEQYF
TRBV9	TRBJ2-7	CASSVTGDTYEQYF
TRBV5-1	TRBJ1-3	CASSFEGQGRNTIYF
TRBV7-6	TRBJ2-1	CATGRQGPYNEQFF
TRBV7-9	TRBJ2-2	CASRLDRVNTGELFF
TRBV2	TRBJ1-5	CASTIQGLDNQPQHF
TRBV11-2	TRBJ1-2	CASSFTDRGYGYTF
TRBV5-1	TRBJ2-1	CASRPSGGDNNEQFF
TRBV18	TRBJ1-4	CASSPRGVNEKLFF
TRBV2	TRBJ2-3	CANAALDTDTQYF
TRBV21-1	TRBJ1-1	CASSKEAGTGIEDTEAFF
TRBV10-3	TRBJ2-1	CATLSGAFPYNEQFF
TRBV3-1/TRBV3-2	TRBJ2-7	CASSHTSGGTYEQYF
TRBV7-6	TRBJ2-7	CASSLGPQTTIDYEQYF